The entry below describes one T cell receptor beta chain. Its antigen has not been determined. Qualities for individual bases were not recorded, and no much larger clone is one base off. These data come from a study of blood T cells in healthy people across ages (dated by TCRdb to between 2015 and 2017). Looking at the study overall: In model experiments, template switching captured about one uniquely barcoded TCR beta cDNA molecule for every two T cells. Using deep sequencing normalized with unique cDNA molecular identifiers, the study measured how TCR beta repertoire diversity changes with age. Donors were grouped into four age groups: young (average roughly 17 years), middle-aged (39), aged (around 66) and long-lived (around 80). To avoid experimental bias, donors of different ages were randomly spread across the sequencing lanes. The study analyzed two additional independent replicas of 1 million unique cDNA reads from the same blood draw for two donors, one aged 18 to 30 and one aged 80 or older.

Library preparation was by 5' RACE. TCRdb shows the sequencer as Illumina HiSeq 2500. A second PCR of about 7 to 12 cycles was performed with a sample-barcoded 5' primer and a J-beta primer mix. A template-switch 5' adaptor carrying 12 random nucleotides introduced a unique molecular identifier onto each TCR beta cDNA molecule. At least 2.5 million CDR3-containing paired-end reads were obtained from each sample. First-strand cDNA synthesis was performed from all RNA using the Mint cDNA synthesis kit, with priming by a TRBC-specific oligonucleotide. After uracil-DNA glycosylase treatment, a first 18-cycle PCR used universal primers M1SS and BC2_uni_R on all cDNA. Processing in the source paper ran as follows. Normalization of each sample was performed by random selection of 1 million high-quality reads, each carrying a distinct molecular identifier. Reads sharing molecular identifiers were discarded rather than binned into consensus sequences. CDR3 identification, clonotype clustering and error correction used MiTCR with a Q25 quality threshold and the strictest error-elimination algorithm. A nonparametric unseen species model with Euler transformation was used to estimate a lower bound on total TCR beta diversity. The public reads were reanalyzed by TCRdb: fastp trimming at Q25, MiXCR alignment, in-frame beta chains only. Rows merge per CDR3 protein into single entries with the most common DNA and genes. These V and J calls originate from TCRdb's pipeline instead of the authors' own analysis. In all, the sample holds approximately 810,000 distinct CDR3 sequences, and approximately 35% of those were seen once. Under 15% of the sample is in the top ten clones.

Here is what the overall study found, with its caveats: As age increased, observed TCR beta diversity per million T cells dropped in a roughly linear way, and a significant reduction was already evident by age about 40. Estimates of total diversity from one million sequenced T cells were regarded as lower bounds and underestimates. There was a strong correlation between observed TCR beta diversity and the percentage of naive T cells measured by flow cytometry. Compared with the aged group, the long-lived group had more naive CD4+ T cells, fewer expanded clones and increased TCR diversity, a pattern suggesting age selection. Because donor CMV infection status was unknown, age-related changes in expanded clonotypes were potentially confounded. Bulk unsorted PBMC profiling prevented conclusive comparison of naive and antigen-experienced compartments.

After removal of 7 bases from V and 5 bases from J, the junction retains 11 bases not matched to a gene. From the cysteine up to the phenylalanine, the CDR3 has a length of 15 residues. Only the CDR3 DNA is retained, 45 bases long and in frame from the first base. CDR1 is given as MDHEN and CDR2 as SYDVKM, both from the germline V gene. The donors were roughly 39 Caucasian individuals from Russia, aged 6 to 90 years, who were systemically healthy. Each donor gave about 9.8 milliliters of peripheral blood, drawn into EDTA-treated Vacutainer tubes. Ficoll-Paque density-gradient centrifugation was used to isolate PBMCs, with at least 6.5 million per sample. Trizol reagent was used to extract total RNA from PBMCs, with at least 6 micrograms per sample. The percentages of naive CD45RAhigh/CD27high T cells were determined by flow cytometry on a PBMC aliquot from every donor.

This clonotype originated in a man between 18 and 29 years old in good health. The rearrangement joined TRBV28 to TRBJ2-7, with 10 bases in between that match TRBD1. Sequenced input: blood. The nucleotides are TGTGCCAGCACCGAGGACAGGGGGGGCCGGAACGAGCAGTACTTC. Its protein product is CASTEDRGGRNEQYF.